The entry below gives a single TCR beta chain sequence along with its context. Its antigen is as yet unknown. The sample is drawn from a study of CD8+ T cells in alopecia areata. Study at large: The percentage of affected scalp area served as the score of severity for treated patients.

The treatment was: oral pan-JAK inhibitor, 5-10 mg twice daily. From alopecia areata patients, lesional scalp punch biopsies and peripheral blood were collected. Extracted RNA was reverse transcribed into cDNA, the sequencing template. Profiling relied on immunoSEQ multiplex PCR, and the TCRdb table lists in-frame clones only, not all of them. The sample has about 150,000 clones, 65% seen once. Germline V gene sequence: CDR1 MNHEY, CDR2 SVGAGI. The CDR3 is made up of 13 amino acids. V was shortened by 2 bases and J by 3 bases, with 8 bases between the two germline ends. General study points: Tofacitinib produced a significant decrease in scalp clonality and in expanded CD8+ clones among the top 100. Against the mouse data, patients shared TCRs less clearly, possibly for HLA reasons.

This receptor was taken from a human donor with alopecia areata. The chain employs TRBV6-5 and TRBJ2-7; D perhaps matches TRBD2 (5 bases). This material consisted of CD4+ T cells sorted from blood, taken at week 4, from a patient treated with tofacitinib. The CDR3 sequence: CASSYSEGYEQYF. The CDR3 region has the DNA TGTGCCAGCAGTTACAGTGAGGGCTACGAGCAGTACTTC.